This T cell receptor beta chain came from a study of shared clonotypes between healthy human individuals. Subsets obtained from CD4+ cells comprised CD45RA+ naive and CD45RA-negative memory cells. Findings and limits, study-wide: Sorted-subset sequencing, rarefaction showed, was incomplete despite large depth.

Concerning this clone: Its antigen is still unknown.

Method: immunoSEQ multiplex PCR; TCRdb's copy keeps in-frame clones and lacks some. The sample lists about 1 million clones, 75% to 85% seen once, with about 0.52% in the top ten. The germline gives CDR1 SGHTA, CDR2 FQGNSA. Trimming took 1 base from V and 6 from J, leaving 9 bases between them. The CDR3 runs to 13 residues. The clonotype was recovered from a man aged 18-30 years in good health. Some clones in this sample may be carry-over from other donors' samples. The source material was memory CD4+ T cells from PBMCs. Specified subset: CD45RA-negative fraction. The chain employs TRBV7-2 and TRBJ1-1; D is perhaps TRBD1 (5 bases). Here the CDR3 reads CASSLVRAAEAFF. The CDR3 nucleotides are TGTGCCAGCAGCTTAGTCAGGGCGGCTGAAGCTTTCTTT.